The 18 T cell receptor beta chains below come from one sample, sequenced in a study of cytomegalovirus exposure and HLA in healthy donors. TCRdb's table, derived via immunoSEQ multiplex PCR, lists solely in-frame clones and lacks some. The sample includes some 290,000 clones, approximately 85% of them seen just once. Input material: PBMCs. These receptors were taken from a man aged 30 to 45 in good health and CMV-seronegative.

J is TRBJ2-2 and V is TRBV10-1, with 11 bases aligning to TRBD2. V was clipped by 6 bases and J by 5 bases; unmatched bases: 2. The CDR3 covers 14 residues. The germline CDR1 and CDR2 sequences are WNHNN and SYGVQD (reference sequence). The CDR3 spells CASSLAGGTGELFF. The CDR3 DNA is TGCGCCAGCAGCCTAGCGGGGGGAACCGGGGAGCTGTTTTTT.

V is TRBV5-6 and J is TRBJ1-2; possible D gene TRBD1, 5 bases. Germline-derived CDR1 and CDR2 are SGHDT and YYEEEE. V lost 0 bases and J lost 1, with 10 bases in between. The CDR3 runs to 15 residues. The CDR3 bases are TGTGCCAGCAGCTTGGGTCGGGGGTTTAACTATGGCTACACCTTC. Amino acid sequence: CASSLGRGFNYGYTF.

This clone appeared a few times. The V call is TRBV13, the J call TRBJ2-1, with D possibly matching TRBD1 (6 bases). CDR1 and CDR2 (germline): PRHDT, FYEKMQ (reference sequence). The CDR3 extends over 12 amino acids. V lost 4 bases to trimming and J lost 9 bases, with 10 bases between them. CDR3 sequence reads: CASSYQGTEQFF. The DNA of the CDR3 is TGTGCCAGCAGCTACCAGGGGACTGAGCAGTTCTTC.

This chain connects TRBV5-1 to TRBJ2-1; 9 nucleotides agree with TRBD2. CDR1 is SGHRS, CDR2 YFSETQ, per germline. There are 16 residues in the CDR3. V dropped 4 bases and J dropped 1; count of bases not matched to a gene: 6. For the CDR3, the DNA is TGCGCCAGCAGCCGGACTAGCGACCTTTCCTACAATGAGCAGTTCTTC. It yields the protein CASSRTSDLSYNEQFF.

This chain uses TRBV5-1 with TRBJ1-1; 11 positions match TRBD1. Germline V gene lookup returns CDR1 SGHRS and CDR2 YFSETQ. The ends lost 4 bases at V and 5 bases at J; junction bases unmatched: 4. The CDR3 is made up of 14 amino acids. The CDR3 DNA follows: TGCGCCAGCAGCGGGACAGGGGGAGGGACTGAAGCTTTCTTT. The encoded protein is CASSGTGGGTEAFF.

The gene calls are TRBV6-6 and TRBJ2-3; 12 positions agree with TRBD2. V shed 6 bases and J 5 bases; nucleotides not matched to a gene: 6. The V gene's germline CDR1 is MNHNY and CDR2 SVGAGI (reference sequence). This CDR3 comprises 15 residues. For the CDR3, the DNA is TGTGCCAGCAGCCCTAGCGGGGGGGCCGTAGATACGCAGTATTTT. Its protein product is CASSPSGGAVDTQYF.

The chain recombines TRBV4-3 with TRBJ2-7; the D gene is possibly TRBD1 (5 bases). The CDR3 loop spans 16 amino acids. The V gene's germline CDR1 is LGHNA and CDR2 YSLEER. Between the trimmed V and J ends, which lost 0 bases and 3 bases, there was a span of 15 bases. CDR3 loop: CASSQDRAGNSYEQYF. Written as DNA, the CDR3 is TGCGCCAGCAGCCAAGACCGGGCAGGGAATAGCTACGAGCAGTACTTC.

The V call is TRBV7-9, the J call TRBJ2-3; 8 bases line up with TRBD2. The CDR3 has 16 amino acids. Unmatched junction bases numbered 7, after V lost 4 bases and J lost 1 base. CDR1 SEHNR and CDR2 FQNEAQ come from the germline V gene (reference sequence). DNA of the CDR3: TGTGCCAGCAGCTGGCCGGGACTAGAGGGCACAGATACGCAGTATTTT. This codes for CASSWPGLEGTDTQYF.

Only a few counts were recorded for this clone. The V call is TRBV7-6, the J call TRBJ1-4; D is perhaps TRBD1 (6 bases). Per germline, CDR1 SGHVS and CDR2 FNYEAQ. The CDR3 has 16 amino acids. The V end was cut by 5 bases, the J end by 5 bases, with 18 bases between. This CDR3 is CASSVRPQGSNEKLFF. CDR3 DNA sequence: TGTGCCAGCAGCGTAAGACCACAGGGTTCAAATGAAAAACTGTTTTTT. Together with reference TRBV7-6 and TRBJ1-4, the CDR3 gives the full variable domain: GAGVSQSPRYKVTKRGQDVALRCDPISGHVSLYWYRQALGQGPEFLTYFNYEAQQDKSGLPNDRFSAERPEGSISTLTIQRTEQRDSAMYRCASSVRPQGSNEKLFFGSGTQLSVL.

The sample holds one count of this clone. The gene calls are TRBV28 and TRBJ1-6; 9 bases line up with TRBD1. The germline V gene encodes CDR1 MDHEN and CDR2 SYDVKM. Trimming removed 4 bases from V and 8 bases from J; junction bases left unmatched: 6. CDR3 length equals 15 residues. The CDR3 reads CASSSPGTGYSPLHF. CDR3 coding DNA: TGTGCCAGCAGTTCCCCCGGGACAGGGTATTCACCCCTCCACTTT.

The rearrangement uses TRBV6-5 and TRBJ1-2; D unclear. The V end lost 6 bases, the J end lost 2 bases, and 10 bases lay between the germline ends. Looked up from germline, CDR1 is MNHEY and CDR2 is SVGAGI. This CDR3 region has 13 residues. CDR3: CASRSGPNYGYTF. The CDR3 DNA reads as TGTGCCAGCAGGTCTGGGCCCAACTATGGCTACACCTTC.

V is TRBV7-8 and J is TRBJ2-3; 9 bases are shared with TRBD2. From germline, CDR1 is SGHVS and CDR2 FQNEAQ. The CDR3 has 17 amino acids. V lost 5 bases to trimming and J lost 2 bases; unmatched junction nucleotides: 11. CDR3 sequence (DNA): TGTGCCAGCAGCCGAAAGAGACTAGCGGTACACACAGATACGCAGTATTTT. Translated, it gives CASSRKRLAVHTDTQYF.

The rearrangement links TRBV29-1 to TRBJ1-2; no definite D call. Germline lookup yields CDR1 SQVTM and CDR2 ANQGSEA. This CDR3 is built from 11 residues. The CDR3 region is CAGGLNYGYTF. As DNA, the CDR3 is TGCGCCGGAGGCCTAAACTATGGCTACACCTTC.

The genes are TRBV4-1 and TRBJ1-3; D might be TRBD1 (5 bases). Germline CDR1 reads MGHRA; CDR2 reads YSYEKL. This CDR3 region has 15 residues. The V end was cut by 4 bases, the J end by 1 base, with 11 bases between. For the CDR3, the DNA is TGCGCCAGCAGCCGATCGGAGGGGTCTGGAAACACCATATATTTT. As protein: CASSRSEGSGNTIYF.

V gene TRBV6-1 combines with J gene TRBJ2-7; no reliable D call. The V end was cut by 4 bases, the J end by 4 bases, with 14 bases between. In germline, CDR1 is MNHNS, CDR2 SASEGT. This CDR3 contains 14 residues. CDR3 DNA sequence: TGTGCCAGCAGTGTCAGCGCTATCAATTACGAGCAGTACTTC. This encodes CASSVSAINYEQYF.

The CDR3 sequence is CATSRDREADKLFF. For the CDR3, the DNA is TGTGCCACCAGCAGAGACCGAGAAGCTGATAAACTGTTTTTT. This chain joins TRBV15 and TRBJ1-4; the D is unclear. The CDR3 sequence is 14 residues long. Germline CDR1 and CDR2: LNHNV and YYDKDF (reference sequence). Trimming took 0 bases from V and 11 from J, leaving 13 bases between them.

The V call is TRBV6-5, the J call TRBJ2-7, with 8 bases identical to TRBD1. CDR1 is MNHEY and CDR2 is SVGAGI in the germline V gene. This CDR3 has 15 amino acids. V shed 6 bases, J shed 2 bases, and the junction held 9 bases outside the gene matches. The CDR3 loop is CASRPRDRFTYEQYF. The DNA of the CDR3 is TGTGCCAGCAGACCACGGGACAGGTTTACCTACGAGCAGTACTTC.

This chain uses TRBV29-1 with TRBJ2-3; 10 bases match TRBD2. CDR1 and CDR2 from the germline V gene are SQVTM and ANQGSEA. The CDR3 is made up of 13 amino acids. Trimming at V came to 6 bases and at J to 6 bases, leaving 6 bases not matched to a gene. DNA for the CDR3: TGCAGCGTGCAAACTAGCGGGGCTGATACGCAGTATTTT. Translating gives CSVQTSGADTQYF.